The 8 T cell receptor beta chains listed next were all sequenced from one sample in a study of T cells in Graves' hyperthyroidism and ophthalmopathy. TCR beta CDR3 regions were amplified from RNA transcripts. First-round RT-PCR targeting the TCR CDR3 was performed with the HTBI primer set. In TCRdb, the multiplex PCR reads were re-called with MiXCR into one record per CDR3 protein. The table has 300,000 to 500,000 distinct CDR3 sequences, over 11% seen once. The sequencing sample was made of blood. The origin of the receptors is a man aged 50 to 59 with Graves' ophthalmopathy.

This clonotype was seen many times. The CDR3: CATSDAGGSGANVLTF. In nucleotides, the CDR3 is TGTGCCACCAGTGATGCAGGGGGTTCTGGGGCCAACGTCCTGACTTTC. This chain uses TRBV24-1 with TRBJ2-6; TRBD1 aligns across 7 bases. The trim removed 3 bases at V and 1 base at J, leaving 2 bases unmatched. CDR1 is KGHDR, CDR2 SFDVKD, per germline. The CDR3 runs to 16 residues.

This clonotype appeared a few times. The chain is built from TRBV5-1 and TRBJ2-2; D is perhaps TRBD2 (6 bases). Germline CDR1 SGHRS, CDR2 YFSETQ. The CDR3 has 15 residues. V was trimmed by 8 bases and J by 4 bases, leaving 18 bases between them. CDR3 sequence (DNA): TGCGCCAGTGGACCGGGACTTCCTTCCACCGGGGAGCTGTTTTTT. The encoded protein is CASGPGLPSTGELFF.

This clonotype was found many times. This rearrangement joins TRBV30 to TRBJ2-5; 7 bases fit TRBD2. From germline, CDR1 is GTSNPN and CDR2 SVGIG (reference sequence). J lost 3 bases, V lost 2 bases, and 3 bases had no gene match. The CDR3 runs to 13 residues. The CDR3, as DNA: TGTGCCTGGAGTTCTAGCGGTAAAGAGACCCAGTACTTC. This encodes CAWSSSGKETQYF.

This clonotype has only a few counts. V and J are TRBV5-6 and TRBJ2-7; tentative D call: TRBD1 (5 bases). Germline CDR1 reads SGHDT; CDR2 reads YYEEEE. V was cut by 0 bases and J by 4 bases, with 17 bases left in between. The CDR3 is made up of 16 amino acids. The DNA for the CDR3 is TGTGCCAGCAGCTTGGTTGCCCAGGGCGTCGGTTACGAGCAGTACTTC. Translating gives CASSLVAQGVGYEQYF.

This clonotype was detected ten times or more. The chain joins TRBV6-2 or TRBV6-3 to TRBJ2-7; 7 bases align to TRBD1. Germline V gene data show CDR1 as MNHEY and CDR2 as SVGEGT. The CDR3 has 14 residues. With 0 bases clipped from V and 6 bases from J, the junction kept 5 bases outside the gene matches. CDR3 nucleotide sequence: TGTGCCAGCAGTTACTCGAGGACAGGAGCCGAGCAGTACTTC. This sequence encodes CASSYSRTGAEQYF.

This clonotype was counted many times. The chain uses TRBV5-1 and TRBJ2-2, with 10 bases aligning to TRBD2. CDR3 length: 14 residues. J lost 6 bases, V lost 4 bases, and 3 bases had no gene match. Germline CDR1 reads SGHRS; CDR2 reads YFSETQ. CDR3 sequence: CASSQGTSAGELFF. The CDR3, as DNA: TGCGCCAGCAGCCAGGGGACTAGCGCCGGGGAGCTGTTTTTT. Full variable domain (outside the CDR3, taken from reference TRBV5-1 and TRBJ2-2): KAGVTQTPRYLIKTRGQQVTLSCSPISGHRSVSWYQQTPGQGLQFLFEYFSETQRNKGNFPGRFSGRQFSNSRSEMNVSTLELGDSALYLCASSQGTSAGELFFGEGSRLTVL.

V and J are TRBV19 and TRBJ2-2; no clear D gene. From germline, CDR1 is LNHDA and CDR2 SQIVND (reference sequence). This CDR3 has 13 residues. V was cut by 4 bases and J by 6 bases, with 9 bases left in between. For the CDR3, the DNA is TGTGCCAGTAGTAGAGCTCCCGCCGGGGAGCTGTTTTTT. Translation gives CASSRAPAGELFF.

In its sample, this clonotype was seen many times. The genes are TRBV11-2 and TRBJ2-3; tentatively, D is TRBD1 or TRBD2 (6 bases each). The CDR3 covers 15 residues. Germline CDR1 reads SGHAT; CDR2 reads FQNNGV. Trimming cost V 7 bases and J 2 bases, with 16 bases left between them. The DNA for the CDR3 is TGTGCCAGCAACACCCGAGGGGGGAACACAGATACGCAGTATTTT. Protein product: CASNTRGGNTDTQYF.